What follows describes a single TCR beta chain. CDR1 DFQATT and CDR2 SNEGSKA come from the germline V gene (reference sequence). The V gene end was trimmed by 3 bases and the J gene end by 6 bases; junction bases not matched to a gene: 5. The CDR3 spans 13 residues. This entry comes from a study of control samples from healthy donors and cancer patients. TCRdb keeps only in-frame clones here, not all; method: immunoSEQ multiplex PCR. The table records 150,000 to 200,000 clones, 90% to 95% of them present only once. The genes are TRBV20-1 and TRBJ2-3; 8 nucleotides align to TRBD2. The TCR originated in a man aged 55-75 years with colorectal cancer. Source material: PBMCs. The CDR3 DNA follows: TGCAGTGCTAGTGCGGTAGCGGGGGATACGCAGTATTTT. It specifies CSASAVAGDTQYF.